The 22 T cell receptor beta chains listed next were all sequenced from one sample in a study of siplizumab effects on memory and regulatory T cells. Sequenced by immunoSEQ multiplex PCR; TCRdb stores in-frame clones only, minus some. Altogether some 100,000 clones are present, about 93% being singletons, with the ten largest covering roughly 0.16%. What was sequenced was non-Treg CD4+ T cells sorted from blood. The receptors were sampled from a human donor in good health.

J is TRBJ2-7 and V is TRBV6-6; no clear D gene. Trimming took off 5 bases at V and 0 bases at J, with 11 bases between the two ends. The CDR3 covers 14 residues. CDR1 is MNHNY and CDR2 is SVGAGI in the germline V gene (reference sequence). The CDR3 sequence is CASSADILSYEQYF. The CDR3 DNA is TGTGCCAGCAGTGCAGACATCCTCTCCTACGAGCAGTACTTC.

The chain employs TRBV18 and TRBJ1-4; 7 bases match TRBD1. The CDR3 length is 15 residues. J was trimmed by 8 bases and V by 3 bases; bases with no gene match: 9. The germline V gene has CDR1 KGHSH and CDR2 LQKENI. CDR3 sequence: CASSPEKGAREKLFF. The CDR3 nucleotides are TGTGCCAGCTCACCTGAAAAGGGGGCTAGGGAAAAACTGTTTTTT.

The rearrangement uses TRBV29-1 and TRBJ1-1, with 8 nucleotides matching TRBD1. Per the germline V gene, CDR1 is SQVTM and CDR2 is ANQGSEA. Trimming cost V 7 bases and J 8 bases; bases outside gene matches: 6. The CDR3 covers 11 residues. The CDR3 sequence: CSALRDREAFF. The CDR3 DNA is TGCAGCGCTCTCCGGGACAGGGAAGCTTTCTTT.

This clone has just one count. The chain carries TRBV29-1 and TRBJ2-7, with TRBD2 matching over 7 bases. Germline CDR1 and CDR2: SQVTM and ANQGSEA. The CDR3 length is 15 residues. J gave up 0 bases and V 6 bases, and 11 bases lay outside the gene matches. The CDR3 region is CSVRPPGGGSYEQYF. Written as DNA, the CDR3 is TGCAGCGTCCGCCCCCCTGGCGGGGGCTCCTACGAGCAGTACTTC.

A single count supports this clone. The chain employs TRBV28 and TRBJ2-7; no definite D call. Germline V CDR1 and CDR2: MDHEN, SYDVKM. The CDR3 has 12 amino acids. With 5 bases removed from V and 4 bases from J, the gap between germline ends came to 9 bases. This chain's CDR3 is CASSPMLYEQYF. The CDR3 DNA sequence: TGTGCCAGCAGTCCAATGCTATACGAGCAGTACTTC.

The chain employs TRBV19 and TRBJ1-6; unclear D gene. Germline V gives CDR1 LNHDA, CDR2 SQIVND (reference sequence). The CDR3 runs 18 residues. V lost 5 bases and J 6 bases, leaving 23 bases between the germline ends. CDR3 nucleotides: TGTGCCAGTAGTTTACGGGAGCCCTTTCAGAGGGTTAATTCACCCCTCCACTTT. Amino acids: CASSLREPFQRVNSPLHF.

Worth noting for this clone: This sample also contains other DNA sequences that code for the same CDR3. The J gene is TRBJ2-7, the V gene TRBV7-2; 12 bases agree with TRBD2. Germline values: CDR1 SGHTA, CDR2 FQGNSA. The CDR3 has 14 amino acids. V gave up 5 bases and J gave up 3 bases; unmatched junction bases: 2. As DNA, the CDR3 is TGTGCCAGCAGCCTACTAGCGGGGGGCTACGAGCAGTACTTC. Protein product: CASSLLAGGYEQYF.

The rearrangement uses TRBV19 and TRBJ2-1; the D gene is possibly TRBD1 (6 bases). CDR3 length: 15 residues. V lost 3 bases and J 6 bases, leaving 15 bases between the germline ends. CDR1 and CDR2 from the germline V gene are LNHDA and SQIVND (reference sequence). CDR3 DNA sequence: TGTGCCAGTAGTATTCCGAGGAAACAGGGCAATGAGCAGTTCTTC. Translating it yields CASSIPRKQGNEQFF. The full variable domain, completed using reference TRBV19 and TRBJ2-1, is DGGITQSPKYLFRKEGQNVTLSCEQNLNHDAMYWYRQDPGQGLRLIYYSQIVNDFQKGDIAEGYSVSREKKESFPLTVTSAQKNPTAFYLCASSIPRKQGNEQFFGPGTRLTVL.

CDR3 region: CASSRGQGPDTQYF. CDR3 sequence (DNA): TGCGCCAGCAGCAGAGGACAGGGTCCAGATACGCAGTATTTT. This chain uses TRBV5-1 with TRBJ2-3, with TRBD1 identical over 8 bases. The CDR3 extends over 14 amino acids. CDR1 is SGHRS and CDR2 is YFSETQ in the germline V gene. The junction had 5 bases not matched to a gene; V was cut back by 4 bases and J by 4 bases.

J is TRBJ1-1 and V is TRBV30; D unresolved. With 4 bases removed from V and 3 bases from J, the gap between germline ends came to 12 bases. The CDR3 runs 13 residues. CDR1 and CDR2 (germline): GTSNPN, SVGIG (reference sequence). The CDR3 DNA reads as TGTGCCTGGACCAAGGGTCCGGACACTGAAGCTTTCTTT. It is translated as CAWTKGPDTEAFF.

Notes on this clone: This sample also contains other DNA sequences that code for the same CDR3. The CDR3 bases are TGTGCCAGCTCACCCCAAGAGACCCAGTACTTC. This sequence encodes CASSPQETQYF. This chain links TRBV18 with TRBJ2-5; unclear D gene. V was pared by 3 bases and J by 1 base, with 0 bases between. The V gene's germline CDR1 is KGHSH and CDR2 LQKENI. The CDR3 extends over 11 amino acids.

The V gene is TRBV19, the J gene TRBJ2-2; D may correspond to TRBD1 or TRBD2 (5 bases each). This CDR3 spans 14 amino acids. Trimming took off 7 bases at V and 7 bases at J, with 16 bases between the two ends. CDR1 LNHDA and CDR2 SQIVND come from the germline V gene (reference sequence). CDR3 in amino acids: CASKVSGQGGELFF. The CDR3 DNA reads TGTGCCAGTAAGGTGTCGGGGCAAGGCGGGGAGCTGTTTTTT.

The CDR3, as DNA: TGCGCCAGCAGCTTGGGAGCGGCCCAAAATGAGCAGTTCTTC. This translates into CASSLGAAQNEQFF. The chain links TRBV5-1 to TRBJ2-1; D may be TRBD2 (5 bases). The CDR3 is 14 amino acids. CDR1 and CDR2 (germline): SGHRS, YFSETQ. The ends were cut back, 0 bases at V and 7 bases at J, with 11 bases in the middle.

This clone was recorded only once. J is TRBJ1-1 and V is TRBV19; 8 nucleotides line up with TRBD1. Unmatched junction bases numbered 17, after V lost 3 bases and J lost 5 bases. CDR3 size: 18 residues. Germline V gene lookup returns CDR1 LNHDA and CDR2 SQIVND (reference sequence). This chain's CDR3 is CASSMTGAGTPGGTEAFF. The CDR3 DNA reads as TGTGCCAGTAGTATGACAGGGGCCGGGACTCCCGGGGGGACTGAAGCTTTCTTT.

The chain employs TRBV4-1 and TRBJ1-2; D is perhaps TRBD1 (6 bases). CDR1 and CDR2 (germline): MGHRA, YSYEKL. The length of the CDR3 is 15 residues. Trimming took 1 base from V and 7 from J, leaving 16 bases between them. Here the CDR3 reads CASSQAYREESGYTF. The CDR3 coding sequence is TGCGCCAGCAGCCAAGCATACAGGGAGGAGAGTGGCTACACCTTC.

This clone came up once. The chain is built from TRBV5-8 and TRBJ2-3; D is tentatively TRBD1 or TRBD2 (5 bases each). The CDR3 length is 15 residues. CDR1 SGHTS and CDR2 YDEGEE come from the germline V gene. Trimming took off 1 base at V and 4 bases at J, with 13 bases between the two ends. CDR3 sequence: CASSLWGIRADTQYF. In DNA, the CDR3 is TGTGCCAGCAGCTTGTGGGGGATTAGGGCAGATACGCAGTATTTT. The entire variable domain, with the rest obtained from reference TRBV5-8 and TRBJ2-3, is as follows: EAGVTQSPTHLIKTRGQQATLRCSPISGHTSVYWYQQALGLGLQFLLWYDEGEERNRGNFPPRFSGRQFPNYSSELNVNALELEDSALYLCASSLWGIRADTQYFGPGTRLTVL.

The chain couples TRBV4-3 to TRBJ2-7; 9 bases line up with TRBD2. The CDR3 loop spans 20 amino acids. V was clipped by 1 base and J by 1 base; unmatched bases: 17. Germline V gene lookup returns CDR1 LGHNA and CDR2 YSLEER. DNA for the CDR3: TGCGCCAGCAGCCAAGTCCTCAAGCGGGGGGACCCCACCTTATCCTACGAGCAGTACTTC. Translating it yields CASSQVLKRGDPTLSYEQYF.

This chain uses TRBV15 with TRBJ2-7; possibly TRBD1 or TRBD2 for D (5 bases each). CDR1 is LNHNV and CDR2 is YYDKDF in the germline V gene (reference sequence). The CDR3 is made up of 16 amino acids. Trimming took off 1 base at V and 0 bases at J, with 13 bases between the two ends. The CDR3 here is CATSRGDGTHSYEQYF. In nucleotides, the CDR3 is TGTGCCACCAGCAGAGGGGACGGAACCCACTCCTACGAGCAGTACTTC.

V usage is TRBV11-3 and J usage is TRBJ1-1; the D gene is possibly TRBD1 (6 bases). This CDR3 contains 14 residues. Germline-derived CDR1 and CDR2 are SGHNT and YENEEA. With 6 bases removed from V and 0 bases from J, the gap between germline ends came to 11 bases. The CDR3 DNA reads TGTGCCAGCAGTCAAGGGGGGCTGAACACTGAAGCTTTCTTT. It translates to CASSQGGLNTEAFF.

The J gene is TRBJ1-1, the V gene TRBV18; D gene uncertain. V lost 4 bases, J lost 2 bases, and 8 bases lay in between. Germline-derived CDR1 and CDR2 are KGHSH and LQKENI. CDR3 length: 13 amino acids. CDR3: CASSLGVNTEAFF. The CDR3 bases are TGTGCCAGCTCACTCGGAGTCAACACTGAAGCTTTCTTT.

The chain carries TRBV7-2 and TRBJ1-2, with no clear D. The germline gives CDR1 SGHTA, CDR2 FQGNSA. Between the trimmed V and J ends, which lost 5 bases and 4 bases, there was a span of 8 bases. The CDR3 consists of 12 residues. For the CDR3, the DNA is TGTGCCAGCAGCCCGGGAGCCTATGGCTACACCTTC. Translating it yields CASSPGAYGYTF.

The chain joins TRBV6-6 to TRBJ1-6; D is undetermined. The germline CDR1 and CDR2 sequences are MNHNY and SVGAGI (reference sequence). V lost 0 bases, J lost 0 bases, and 6 bases lay in between. This CDR3 comprises 16 residues. CDR3 residues: CASSYSLSSYNSPLHF. In DNA form, the CDR3 reads TGTGCCAGCAGTTACTCGCTTAGCTCCTATAATTCACCCCTCCACTTT.